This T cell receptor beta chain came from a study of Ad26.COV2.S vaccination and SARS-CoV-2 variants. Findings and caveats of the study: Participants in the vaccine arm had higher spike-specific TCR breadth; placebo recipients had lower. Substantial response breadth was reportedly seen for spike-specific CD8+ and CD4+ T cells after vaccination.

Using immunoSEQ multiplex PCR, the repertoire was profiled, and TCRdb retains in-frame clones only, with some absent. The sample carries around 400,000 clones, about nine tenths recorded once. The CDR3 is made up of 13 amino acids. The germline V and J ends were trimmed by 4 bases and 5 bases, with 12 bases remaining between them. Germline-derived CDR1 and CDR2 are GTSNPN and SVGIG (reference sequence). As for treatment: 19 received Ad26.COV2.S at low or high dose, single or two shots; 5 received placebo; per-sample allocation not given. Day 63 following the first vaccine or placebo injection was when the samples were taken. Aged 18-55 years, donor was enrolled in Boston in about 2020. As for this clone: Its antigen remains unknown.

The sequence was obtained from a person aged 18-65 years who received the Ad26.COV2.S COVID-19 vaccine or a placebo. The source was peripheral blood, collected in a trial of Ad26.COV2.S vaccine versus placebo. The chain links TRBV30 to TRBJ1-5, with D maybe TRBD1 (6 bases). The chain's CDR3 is CAWNGGGDQPQHF. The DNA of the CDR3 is TGTGCCTGGAATGGAGGGGGGGATCAGCCCCAGCATTTT.